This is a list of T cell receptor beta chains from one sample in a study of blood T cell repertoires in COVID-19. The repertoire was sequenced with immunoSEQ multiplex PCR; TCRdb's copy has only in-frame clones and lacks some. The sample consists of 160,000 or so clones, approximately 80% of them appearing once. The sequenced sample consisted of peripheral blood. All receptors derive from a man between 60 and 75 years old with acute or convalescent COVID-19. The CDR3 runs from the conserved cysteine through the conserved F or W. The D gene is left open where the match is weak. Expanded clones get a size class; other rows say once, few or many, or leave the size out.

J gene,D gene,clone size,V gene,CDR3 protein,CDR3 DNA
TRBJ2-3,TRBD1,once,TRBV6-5,CASMRDRNTDTQYF,TGTGCCAGCATGAGGGACAGAAATACAGATACGCAGTATTTT
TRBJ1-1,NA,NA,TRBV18,CASSPRLLLNTEAFF,TGTGCCAGCTCACCGCGCCTTTTATTGAACACTGAAGCTTTCTTT
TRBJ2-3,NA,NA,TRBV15,CATALELVGTDTQYF,TGTGCCACCGCACTCGAACTAGTGGGCACAGATACGCAGTATTTT
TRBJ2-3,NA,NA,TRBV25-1,CASSVSGTDTQYF,TGTGCCAGCAGTGTATCAGGGACAGATACGCAGTATTTT
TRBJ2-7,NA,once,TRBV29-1,CSVERGRGYEQYF,TGCAGCGTTGAAAGGGGCAGGGGCTACGAGCAGTACTTC
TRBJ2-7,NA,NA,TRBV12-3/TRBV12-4,CASSSTDLEQYF,TGTGCCAGCAGTTCCACGGACTTAGAGCAGTACTTC
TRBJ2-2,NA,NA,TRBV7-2,CASSLEWSTGELFF,TGTGCCAGCAGCCTAGAATGGAGCACCGGGGAGCTGTTTTTT
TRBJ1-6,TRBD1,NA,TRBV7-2,CASSLVGGASNSPLHF,TGTGCCAGCAGCTTAGTAGGGGGCGCGTCCAATTCACCCCTCCACTTT
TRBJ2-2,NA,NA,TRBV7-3,CASSSTNQGYGELFF,TGTGCCAGCAGCTCGACAAACCAGGGGTACGGGGAGCTGTTTTTT
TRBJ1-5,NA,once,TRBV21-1,CASSTPDSKSPSNQPQHF,TGTGCCAGCAGCACGCCGGACAGTAAGAGTCCTAGCAATCAGCCCCAGCATTTT
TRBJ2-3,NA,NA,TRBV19,CASSMTVPTDTQYF,TGTGCCAGTAGTATGACAGTTCCCACAGATACGCAGTATTTT
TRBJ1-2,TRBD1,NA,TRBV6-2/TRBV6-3,CASSYSRTGDNYGYTF,TGTGCCAGCAGTTACTCGCGTACAGGGGACAACTATGGCTACACCTTC
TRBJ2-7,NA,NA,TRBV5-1,CASSLAYSGGHEQYF,TGCGCCAGCAGCTTGGCTTACTCGGGGGGCCACGAGCAGTACTTC
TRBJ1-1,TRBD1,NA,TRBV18,CASSPRTGGKAFF,TGTGCCAGCTCACCAAGGACAGGCGGGAAAGCTTTCTTT
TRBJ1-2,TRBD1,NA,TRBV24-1,CATSARGTGNYGYTF,TGTGCCACCAGTGCACGGGGGACAGGAAACTATGGCTACACCTTC
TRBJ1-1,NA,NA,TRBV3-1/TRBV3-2,CASSQVTYTGGTEAFF,TGTGCCAGCAGCCAGGTAACCTACACGGGAGGCACTGAAGCTTTCTTT
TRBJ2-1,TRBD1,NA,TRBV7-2,CASSRWDSGINEQFF,TGTGCCAGCAGCCGGTGGGACAGTGGGATCAATGAGCAGTTCTTC
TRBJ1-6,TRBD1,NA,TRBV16,CASTITGTGNSPLHF,TGTGCCAGCACGATCACCGGGACAGGGAATTCACCCCTCCACTTT
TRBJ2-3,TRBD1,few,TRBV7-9,CASRTSRGRMKTDTQYF,TGTGCCAGCAGGACCTCTAGGGGGCGAATGAAAACAGATACGCAGTATTTT
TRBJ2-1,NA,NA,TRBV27,CASSLIGRGDNEQFF,TGTGCCAGCAGTTTAATCGGGAGAGGGGACAATGAGCAGTTCTTC
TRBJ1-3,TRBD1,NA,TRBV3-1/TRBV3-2,CASSQRGPGNTIYF,TGTGCCAGCAGCCAGAGGGGGCCTGGAAACACCATATATTTT
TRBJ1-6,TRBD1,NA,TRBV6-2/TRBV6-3,CASSPDRVNSPLHF,TGTGCCAGCAGTCCGGACAGGGTGAATTCACCCCTCCACTTT
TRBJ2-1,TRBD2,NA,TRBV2,CASSRGGEFEQFF,TGTGCCAGCTCTCGCGGGGGGGAATTTGAGCAGTTCTTC
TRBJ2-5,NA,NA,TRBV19,CATRAGTTLFETQYF,TGTGCCACAAGGGCCGGGACAACCCTGTTCGAGACCCAGTACTTC
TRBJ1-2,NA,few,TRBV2,CASSEARGYTF,TGTGCCAGCAGTGAAGCGCGGGGCTACACCTTC
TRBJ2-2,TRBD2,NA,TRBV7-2,CASSHPQLAGGSGLFF,TGTGCCAGCAGCCACCCCCAACTAGCGGGAGGGTCTGGGCTGTTTTTT
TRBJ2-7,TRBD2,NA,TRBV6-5,CASSSSNSGPREQYF,TGTGCCAGCAGTTCGTCTAATAGCGGGCCCAGAGAGCAGTACTTC
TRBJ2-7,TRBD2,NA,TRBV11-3,CASSLGDGTSGDEQYF,TGTGCCAGCAGCTTAGGAGACGGGACTAGCGGAGATGAGCAGTACTTC
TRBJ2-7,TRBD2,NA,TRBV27,CASSHRQSLLAGGHEQYF,TGTGCCAGCAGTCACCGCCAGTCCCTACTAGCGGGGGGCCACGAGCAGTACTTC
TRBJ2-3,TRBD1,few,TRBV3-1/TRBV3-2,CASSHQGARNTQYF,TGTGCCAGCAGCCATCAGGGGGCCAGAAATACGCAGTATTTT
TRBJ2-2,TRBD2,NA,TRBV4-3,CASSSLAGGPNTGELFF,TGCGCCAGCAGCAGTCTAGCGGGAGGACCGAACACCGGGGAGCTGTTTTTT
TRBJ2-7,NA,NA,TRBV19,CASSIIRGYEQYF,TGTGCCAGTAGTATTATCAGGGGATACGAGCAGTACTTC
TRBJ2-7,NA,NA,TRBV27,CASSLWGQPAYEQYF,TGTGCCAGCAGTTTATGGGGCCAACCGGCCTACGAGCAGTACTTC
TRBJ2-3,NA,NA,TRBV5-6,CASSRVIALPSTDTQYF,TGTGCCAGCAGCCGAGTAATAGCGTTACCTAGCACAGATACGCAGTATTTT
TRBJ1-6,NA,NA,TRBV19,CASSKGGGGSYNSPLHF,TGTGCCAGTAGTAAGGGCGGAGGCGGATCCTATAATTCACCCCTCCACTTT
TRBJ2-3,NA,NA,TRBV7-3,CASSLLGRDTQYF,TGTGCCAGCAGCTTATTGGGGAGAGATACGCAGTATTTT
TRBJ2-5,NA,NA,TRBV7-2,CASSLVPGEETQYF,TGTGCCAGCAGCTTAGTTCCGGGGGAAGAGACCCAGTACTTC
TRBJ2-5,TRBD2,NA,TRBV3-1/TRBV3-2,CASSRRLAGGRRIQETQYF,TGTGCCAGCAGCCGGAGACTAGCGGGAGGCCGCCGCATCCAAGAGACCCAGTACTTC
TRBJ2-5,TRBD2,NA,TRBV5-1,CASSSTSGGGETQYF,TGCGCCAGCAGCTCGACTAGCGGGGGGGGAGAGACCCAGTACTTC
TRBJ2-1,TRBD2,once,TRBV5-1,CASSLELAGWNEQFF,TGCGCCAGCAGCTTGGAGCTAGCGGGTTGGAATGAGCAGTTCTTC
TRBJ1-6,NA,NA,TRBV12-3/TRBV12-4,CASRNRDSPLHF,TGTGCCAGCAGAAACAGGGATTCACCCCTCCACTTT